Below are 20 T cell receptor beta chains sequenced from a single sample in a study of Graves' ophthalmopathy and Graves' hyperthyroidism. Amplifying from RNA transcripts, the study obtained TCR beta CDR3 regions. An opening RT-PCR round employed HTBI primers and preceded a second-round multiplex PCR. TCRdb re-analysed the multiplex PCR reads in MiXCR, keeping a single row per CDR3 protein. The data show more than 1,000,000 distinct CDR3 sequences, around a third seen once. What was sequenced was peripheral blood or thyroid tissue (not recorded which). The receptor source for this set is an adult man with Graves' hyperthyroidism.

This clonotype appeared many times. The V call is TRBV7-2, the J call TRBJ1-2, with unresolved D. V was cut by 5 bases and J by 9 bases, with 13 bases left in between. Germline V gene data show CDR1 as SGHTA and CDR2 as FQGNSA. This CDR3 region has 12 residues. CDR3 amino acids: CASSPWEGSYTF. CDR3 DNA sequence: TGTGCCAGCAGCCCCTGGGAGGGTAGCTACACCTTC.

The chain uses TRBV4-1 and TRBJ2-5; D gene ambiguous. This CDR3 has 13 residues. V was clipped by 8 bases and J by 2 bases, with 12 bases between them. Germline CDR1 reads MGHRA; CDR2 reads YSYEKL. The CDR3 DNA sequence: TGCGCCAGCTCTAACATTATACAAGAGACCCAGTACTTC. Translation gives CASSNIIQETQYF.

This clonotype was observed many times. The V gene is TRBV2, the J gene TRBJ2-7, with TRBD1 identical over 7 bases. The CDR3 runs to 13 residues. The germline gives CDR1 SNHLY, CDR2 FYNNEI. The V and J ends lost 6 bases and 1 base, in that order; junction bases with no gene match: 3. CDR3 region: CASRWGQSYEQYF. CDR3 nucleotide sequence: TGTGCCAGCAGATGGGGACAGTCCTACGAGCAGTACTTC.

The chain recombines TRBV20-1 with TRBJ1-1; D is uncertain. Trimming shortened V by 3 bases and J by 1 base, and 21 bases separated the two germline ends. This CDR3 region has 17 residues. CDR1 and CDR2 from the germline V gene are DFQATT and SNEGSKA (reference sequence). This CDR3 reads CSASRQVGYMGNTEAFF. DNA of the CDR3: TGCAGTGCTAGTCGGCAGGTCGGTTATATGGGGAACACTGAAGCTTTCTTT.

A remark on this clonotype: The junction shows a germline mismatch at one end, possibly a read error. This CDR3 reads CACSGGISSYEQYF. The CDR3 DNA follows: TGTGCCTGCAGTGGGGGGATCAGCTCCTACGAGCAGTACTTC. The genes are TRBV25-1 and TRBJ2-7; a weak D match, TRBD2 (6 bases). The CDR3 has 14 amino acids. Germline values: CDR1 MGHDK, CDR2 SYGVNS.

This clonotype was observed a few times. The CDR3 coding sequence is TGTGCCAGCAGCCGTTGGGGACCCCTGAGCAATCAGCCCCAGCATTTT. It codes for CASSRWGPLSNQPQHF. The chain links TRBV7-6 to TRBJ1-5; D may be TRBD1 (5 bases). Germline V CDR1 and CDR2: SGHVS, FNYEAQ. The CDR3 has 16 residues. V lost 5 bases, J lost 1 base, and 15 bases lay in between.

This clonotype turned up a few times. The rearrangement links TRBV6-5 to TRBJ1-2; a weak D match, TRBD1 (6 bases). Per the germline V gene, CDR1 is MNHEY and CDR2 is SVGAGI. The CDR3 runs to 15 residues. The V end lost 7 bases, the J end lost 8 bases, and 23 bases lay between the germline ends. In nucleotides, the CDR3 is TGTGCCAGCATCTTATACCGGGACACCGGTTACGGCTACACCTTC. It translates to CASILYRDTGYGYTF.

This clonotype showed up many times. The V and J genes are TRBV12-3 or TRBV12-4 and TRBJ1-6; D is possibly TRBD1 (6 bases). Trimming stripped 7 bases from V and 8 bases from J, with 18 bases between. The length of the CDR3 is 15 residues. DNA of the CDR3: TGTGCCAGCAACCTAGGGACACCGAAGGATTCACCCCTCCACTTT. It is translated as CASNLGTPKDSPLHF.

V is TRBV10-2 and J is TRBJ1-1; D ambiguous. In germline, CDR1 is WSHSY, CDR2 SAAADI. Trimming took off 2 bases at V and 3 bases at J, with 10 bases between the two ends. This CDR3 spans 14 amino acids. In DNA form, the CDR3 reads TGCGCCAGCAGTGAGAGTGACGGCTACACTGAAGCTTTCTTT. Protein sequence: CASSESDGYTEAFF.

This clonotype was picked up a small number of times. The gene calls are TRBV5-1 and TRBJ2-2, with a weak D call TRBD1 (6 bases). The germline gives CDR1 SGHRS, CDR2 YFSETQ. V was pared by 3 bases and J by 6 bases, with 15 bases between. There are 15 residues in the CDR3. The CDR3 is CASSSQGWESGELFF. As DNA, the CDR3 is TGCGCCAGCAGCTCCCAGGGGTGGGAGTCCGGGGAGCTGTTTTTT.

The chain employs TRBV7-2 and TRBJ1-5; D remains unclear. Trimming removed 7 bases from V and 6 bases from J, with 10 bases in between. The length of the CDR3 is 12 residues. Germline CDR1 and CDR2: SGHTA and FQGNSA. The CDR3 region is CASNNGIQPQHF. CDR3 DNA: TGTGCCAGCAACAACGGGATTCAGCCCCAGCATTTT.

Concerning this clonotype: A single base separates this from a much larger clone, so it may be a read error. CDR3 in DNA: TGTGCCAGCAGCGAGGCTAGCGGCGCGCTGAAAGAGATCCAGTACTTC. It encodes CASSEASGALKEIQYF. The genes are TRBV9 and TRBJ2-5; 7 bases fit TRBD2. Germline CDR1 reads SGDLS; CDR2 reads YYNGEE. There are 16 residues in the CDR3.

This clonotype was found many times. The rearrangement joins TRBV20-1 to TRBJ2-5, with 10 bases matching TRBD2. The CDR3 loop spans 14 amino acids. CDR1 and CDR2 (germline): DFQATT, SNEGSKA (reference sequence). With V trimmed by 7 bases and J by 5 bases, 10 bases remained unmatched. As DNA, the CDR3 is TGCAGTGTCAGAGGGACTAGCGCGGTTGAGACCCAGTACTTC. Translation gives CSVRGTSAVETQYF.

Details on this clonotype: At one of its ends the junction is not consistent with the germline gene, which may arise from a read error. The rearrangement joins TRBV7-6 to TRBJ2-7; D might be TRBD2 (6 bases). Germline lookup yields CDR1 SGHVS and CDR2 FNYEAQ. The CDR3 has 15 residues. The CDR3 DNA reads TGTGCCAGCATCACCAACGGGGACGGCAACCGGGAGCTGTACTTC. Translating it yields CASITNGDGNRELYF.

The sample holds a few counts of this clonotype. The chain combines TRBV5-5 with TRBJ2-2; tentative D call: TRBD2 (5 bases). With 4 bases removed from V and 5 bases from J, the gap between germline ends came to 18 bases. The germline CDR1 and CDR2 sequences are SGHKS and YYEKEE (reference sequence). CDR3 length: 16 residues. CDR3 region: CASSLLALSETGELFF. The CDR3 coding sequence is TGTGCCAGCAGCCTGCTGGCTCTTAGCGAGACCGGGGAGCTGTTTTTT.

The rearrangement joins TRBV10-2 to TRBJ2-2; 10 bases fit TRBD2. V was clipped by 3 bases and J by 6 bases; unmatched bases: 7. Germline assignment: CDR1 WSHSY and CDR2 SAAADI. The CDR3 covers 16 residues. The CDR3 protein is CASSEIEREGPGELFF. The CDR3, as DNA: TGCGCCAGCAGTGAAATCGAGCGGGAGGGGCCCGGGGAGCTGTTTTTT.

This clonotype was observed a few times. This chain joins TRBV12-3 or TRBV12-4 and TRBJ1-1, with D possibly being TRBD1 (5 bases). The CDR3 runs 14 residues. The V end lost 1 base, the J end lost 3 bases, and 9 bases lay between the germline ends. CDR3 DNA sequence: TGTGCCAGCAGTTTAGGACGCAGGGACACTGAAGCTTTCTTT. It codes for CASSLGRRDTEAFF.

This chain connects TRBV19 to TRBJ2-2; 7 nucleotides match TRBD1. Germline CDR1 is LNHDA and CDR2 is SQIVND (reference sequence). Trimming removed 7 bases from V and 7 bases from J; junction bases left unmatched: 6. The length of the CDR3 is 13 residues. The CDR3 spells CASTLTGSGELFF. CDR3 in DNA: TGTGCCAGTACCCTGACAGGGAGCGGGGAGCTGTTTTTT. Using reference TRBV19 and TRBJ2-2 for the parts outside the CDR3, the full variable domain is DGGITQSPKYLFRKEGQNVTLSCEQNLNHDAMYWYRQDPGQGLRLIYYSQIVNDFQKGDIAEGYSVSREKKESFPLTVTSAQKNPTAFYLCASTLTGSGELFFGEGSRLTVL.

On this clonotype itself: This may be a read error: a much more frequent sequence differs by one nucleotide. The chain joins TRBV20-1 to TRBJ1-5; tentative D call: TRBD1 (5 bases). This CDR3 region has 14 residues. The V end was cut by 6 bases, the J end by 0 bases, with 12 bases between. Germline V gives CDR1 DFQATT, CDR2 SNEGSKA (reference sequence). CDR3 residues: CSATGGSSNQPQHF. The DNA for the CDR3 is TGCAGTGCCACCGGGGGGAGTAGCAATCAGCCCCAGCATTTT.

The chain joins TRBV29-1 to TRBJ2-1; D is perhaps TRBD2 (5 bases). V gave up 1 base and J gave up 6 bases, with 10 bases separating them. Per germline, CDR1 SQVTM and CDR2 ANQGSEA. This CDR3 spans 13 amino acids. CDR3 sequence reads: CSVEGGLVNEQFF. CDR3 coding DNA: TGCAGCGTTGAAGGCGGGCTAGTCAATGAGCAGTTCTTC.